The source of this TCR beta chain is a study of cytomegalovirus exposure and HLA in healthy donors. The study's findings and limits: Solely CMV serostatus was available to characterize immune exposure. TRBV6-2, TRBV6-3 and other indistinguishable V segments were excluded.

The PCR used 60 Vbeta and 13 Jbeta primers. Produced via immunoSEQ multiplex PCR; TCRdb's table is partial and in-frame only. The sample carries about 200,000 clones, about 80% recorded once. Notes on this clone: Its antigen is as yet unknown. In the same sample, other DNA sequences code for this CDR3.

Samples came from healthy bone marrow donors. The CDR3 has 15 residues. Germline V gives CDR1 MDHEN, CDR2 SYDVKM. The ends were cut back, 3 bases at V and 2 bases at J, with 8 bases in the middle. The sequence came from a man between 18 and 29 years old in good health and CMV-seronegative. The chain combines TRBV28 with TRBJ2-6, with D perhaps TRBD1 (6 bases). The sequencing sample was made of PBMCs. CDR3 DNA sequence: TGTGCCAGCAGTTTCTCAGGGGCTGGGGCCAACGTCCTGACTTTC. Translated, it gives CASSFSGAGANVLTF.